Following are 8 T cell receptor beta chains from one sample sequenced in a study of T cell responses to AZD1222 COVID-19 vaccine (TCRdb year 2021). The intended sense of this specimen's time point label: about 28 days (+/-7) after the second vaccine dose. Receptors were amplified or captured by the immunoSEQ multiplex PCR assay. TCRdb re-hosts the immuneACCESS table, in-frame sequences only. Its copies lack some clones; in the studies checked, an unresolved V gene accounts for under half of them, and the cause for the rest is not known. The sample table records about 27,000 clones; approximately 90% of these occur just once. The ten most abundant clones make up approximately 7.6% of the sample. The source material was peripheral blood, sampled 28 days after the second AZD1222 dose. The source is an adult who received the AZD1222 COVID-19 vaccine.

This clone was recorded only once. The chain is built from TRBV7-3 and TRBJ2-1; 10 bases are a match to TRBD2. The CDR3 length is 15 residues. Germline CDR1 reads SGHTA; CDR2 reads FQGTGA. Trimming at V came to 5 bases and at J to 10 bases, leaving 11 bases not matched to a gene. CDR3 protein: CASSAGTSATQEQFF. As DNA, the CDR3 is TGTGCCAGCAGCGCCGGGACTAGCGCCACCCAGGAGCAGTTCTTC. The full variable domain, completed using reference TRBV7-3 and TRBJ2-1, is GAGVSQTPSNKVTEKGKYVELRCDPISGHTALYWYRQSLGQGPEFLIYFQGTGAADDSGLPNDRFFAVRPEGSVSTLKIQRTERGDSAVYLCASSAGTSATQEQFFGPGTRLTVL.

The CDR3 protein is CASSSRGSGANVLTF. The CDR3 DNA reads TGTGCCAGCAGTTCCAGGGGCTCTGGGGCCAACGTCCTGACTTTC. V is TRBV27 and J is TRBJ2-6; possible D gene TRBD1, 6 bases. CDR3 length: 15 amino acids. Trimming left V 4 bases short and J 0 bases short, with 7 bases between. Germline CDR1 MNHEY, CDR2 SMNVEV (reference sequence).

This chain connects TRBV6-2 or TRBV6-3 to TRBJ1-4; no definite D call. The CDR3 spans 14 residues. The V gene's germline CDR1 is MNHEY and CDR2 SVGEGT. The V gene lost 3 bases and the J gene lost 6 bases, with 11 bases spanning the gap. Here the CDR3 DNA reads TGTGCCAGCAGTTATGAGGGTAGAGATGAAAAACTGTTTTTT. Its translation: CASSYEGRDEKLFF.

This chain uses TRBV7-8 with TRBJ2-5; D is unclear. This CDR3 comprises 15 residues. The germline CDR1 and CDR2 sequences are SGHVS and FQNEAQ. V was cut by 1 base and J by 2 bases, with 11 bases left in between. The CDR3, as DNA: TGTGCCAGCAGCTTAGGCGCCCGGCGGCAAGAGACCCAGTACTTC. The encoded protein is CASSLGARRQETQYF.

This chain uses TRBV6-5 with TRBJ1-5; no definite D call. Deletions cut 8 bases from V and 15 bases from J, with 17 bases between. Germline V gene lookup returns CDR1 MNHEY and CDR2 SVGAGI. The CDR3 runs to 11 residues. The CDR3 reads CASLEYGVWHF. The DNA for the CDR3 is TGTGCCAGCCTAGAATACGGGGTATGGCATTTT.

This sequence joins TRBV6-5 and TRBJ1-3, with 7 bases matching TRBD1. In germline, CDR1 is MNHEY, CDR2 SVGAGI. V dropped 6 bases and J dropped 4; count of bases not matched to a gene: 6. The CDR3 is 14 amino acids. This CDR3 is CASRAQGKGNTIYF. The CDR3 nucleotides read TGTGCCAGCAGGGCACAGGGGAAAGGAAACACCATATATTTT.

This CDR3 reads CASSLSIAGVAEQYF. The CDR3 region has the DNA TGTGCCAGCAGTTTATCTATAGCGGGAGTAGCCGAGCAGTACTTC. The chain has TRBV28 and TRBJ2-7; TRBD2 matches 9 bases. V shed 1 base and J 6 bases; nucleotides not matched to a gene: 7. In germline, CDR1 is MDHEN, CDR2 SYDVKM. The CDR3 runs to 15 residues.

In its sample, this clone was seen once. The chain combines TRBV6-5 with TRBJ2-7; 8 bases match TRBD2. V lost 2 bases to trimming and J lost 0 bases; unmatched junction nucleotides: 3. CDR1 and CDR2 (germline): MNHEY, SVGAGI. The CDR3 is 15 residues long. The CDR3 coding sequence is TGTGCCAGCAGTTACCGGGAGGGGAGCTCCTACGAGCAGTACTTC. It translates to CASSYREGSSYEQYF.